Below, one T cell receptor beta chain is given with its context. Its antigen is not identified. Using its own MiXCR run on the 5' RACE reads, TCRdb lists one record per CDR3 protein. In the table there are roughly 1.6 million distinct CDR3 sequences, less than 40% of which are singletons. This specimen belongs to a study of identical twins. Everyone who donated was a healthy Caucasian. The study's findings and limits: Abundant beta clonotypes from cord blood bore fewer insertions; memory repertoires lacked this pattern. Modeled out-of-frame TCR alpha sharing in monozygotic twins fell below observed levels.

V trimming: 1 base; J trimming: 3 bases; junction bases outside the gene matches: 0. The CDR3 has 13 residues. CDR1 is DFQATT, CDR2 SNEGSKA, per germline (reference sequence). The sample was cord blood. The chain links TRBV20-1 to TRBJ2-5, with TRBD2 matching over 9 bases. The TCR was taken from a newborn girl in good health. The CDR3 region has the DNA TGCAGTGCTAGAGGCGGGGGGGAAGAGACCCAGTACTTC. It yields the protein CSARGGGEETQYF.